A selection of T cell receptor beta chains follows, all from one sample in a study of blood T cell repertoires in COVID-19. Sequenced by immunoSEQ multiplex PCR; TCRdb stores in-frame clones only, minus some. This table has 120,000 to 150,000 clones, 85% to 90% appearing once. What was sequenced was peripheral blood. The origin of the receptors is an elderly woman with acute or convalescent COVID-19. Both conserved end residues are part of each CDR3. A D gene is named only where the DNA matches it firmly. Only some rows state a clone size, as once, few, many or a class for expanded clones.

v_call	j_call	d_call	clone_size	cdr3_nt	cdr3_aa
TRBV5-5	TRBJ1-6	TRBD1	-	TGTGCCAGCAGCTTGCAGGGACAGTTTAATTCACCCCTCCACTTT	CASSLQGQFNSPLHF
TRBV6-5	TRBJ1-5	TRBD1	-	TGTGCCAGCAGCGCAGTAGGGACAGCTAATCAGCCCCAGCATTTT	CASSAVGTANQPQHF
TRBV5-1	TRBJ1-1	-	once	TGCGCCAGCAGCTTGGCCGGGGGGCGGGACACTGAAGCTTTCTTT	CASSLAGGRDTEAFF
TRBV18	TRBJ2-1	-	-	TGTGCCAGCTCACCGTCAATTACAAATGAGCAGTTCTTC	CASSPSITNEQFF
TRBV4-1	TRBJ1-3	-	-	TGCGCCAGCAGCCTCAAGATAGGTAGGGGGAATGCGGGAAACACCATATATTTT	CASSLKIGRGNAGNTIYF
TRBV5-1	TRBJ1-1	-	-	TGCGCCAGCAGCCGGTCCTCCATGATGAACACTGAAGCTTTCTTT	CASSRSSMMNTEAFF
TRBV20-1	TRBJ2-1	-	-	TGCAGTGCTATACAGTACAATGAGCAGTTCTTC	CSAIQYNEQFF
TRBV5-5	TRBJ2-7	TRBD1	few	TGTGCCAGCAGACTCGGGACAGGGGTTACCTACGAGCAGTACTTC	CASRLGTGVTYEQYF
TRBV29-1	TRBJ2-7	-	-	TGCAGCGTTATACAGGGTGCTGTCGAGCAGTACTTC	CSVIQGAVEQYF
TRBV3-1/TRBV3-2	TRBJ2-1	TRBD2	few	TGTGCCAGCAGCCAAGGAGGACTAGCGGGGGGGCTCGATGAGCAGTTCTTC	CASSQGGLAGGLDEQFF
TRBV4-1	TRBJ1-1	-	once	TGCGCCAGCAGCCAGATAGGGACTAAGGGCGGGATCTCTGAAGCTTTCTTT	CASSQIGTKGGISEAFF
TRBV29-1	TRBJ1-1	-	-	TGCAGCGTTGCGGTGGGGGGCACTGAAGCTTTCTTT	CSVAVGGTEAFF
TRBV9	TRBJ2-3	-	-	TGTGCCAGCAGCGTAGACAGCCTCACAGATACGCAGTATTTT	CASSVDSLTDTQYF
TRBV7-2	TRBJ1-5	-	-	TGTGCCAGCAGCGTCGGTACCAATCAGCCCCAGCATTTT	CASSVGTNQPQHF
TRBV11-2	TRBJ1-4	-	-	TGTGCCAGCAGCTTAATAGGTCAGGGAAATGAAAAACTGTTTTTT	CASSLIGQGNEKLFF
TRBV7-2	TRBJ2-7	-	-	TGTGCCAGCAGCTTAGAAATCGGCCAGGCCCCCCACGAGCAGTACTTC	CASSLEIGQAPHEQYF
TRBV5-1	TRBJ1-1	-	once	TGCGCCAGCAGCTTGGAAGAGTTGAACACTGAAGCTTTCTTT	CASSLEELNTEAFF
TRBV18	TRBJ2-6	-	-	TGTGCCAGCTCACCAGGGGCCCCGCACCTCTCTGGGGCCAACGTCCTGACTTTC	CASSPGAPHLSGANVLTF
TRBV10-1	TRBJ1-5	TRBD1	-	TGCGCCAGCAGTGAGCCAGGGACAGCAAACAATCAGCCCCAGCATTTT	CASSEPGTANNQPQHF
TRBV6-5	TRBJ1-2	TRBD1	-	TGTGCCAGCAGGCCTACAGGGGAAGGGAGCTATGGCTACACCTTC	CASRPTGEGSYGYTF
TRBV19	TRBJ2-1	TRBD1	-	TGTGCCAGTAGCCAAAAGGACAGGGCGTACAATGAGCAGTTCTTC	CASSQKDRAYNEQFF
TRBV7-2	TRBJ1-2	TRBD1	once	TGTGCCAGCAGCTTAGGGACAGGCTCTAACTATGGCTACACCTTC	CASSLGTGSNYGYTF
TRBV11-2	TRBJ2-2	-	-	TGTGCCAGCAGCTTACAACAGCCTCCCAACACCGGGGAGCTGTTTTTT	CASSLQQPPNTGELFF
TRBV3-1/TRBV3-2	TRBJ1-1	-	-	TGTGCCAGCAGCCAAATCACAGGGAACACTGAAGCTTTCTTT	CASSQITGNTEAFF
TRBV5-4	TRBJ2-5	-	-	TGTGCCAGCTGGTTTAGAAGCGGAGGGCGTGGGGAGACCCAGTACTTC	CASWFRSGGRGETQYF
TRBV7-2	TRBJ2-7	-	-	TGTGCCAGCTCCGAAGGAGGATTTTCCTACGAGCAGTACTTC	CASSEGGFSYEQYF
TRBV2	TRBJ2-5	TRBD2	-	TGTGCCATCCAAGGACTAGCCACGGAGACCCAGTACTTC	CAIQGLATETQYF
TRBV18	TRBJ1-3	-	-	TGTGCCAGCTCACCTGGGACTTCAGGAAACACCATATATTTT	CASSPGTSGNTIYF
TRBV15	TRBJ1-2	TRBD1	-	TGTGCCACCAGCAGAGATAGGGGGGACAGCTATAACTATGGCTACACCTTC	CATSRDRGDSYNYGYTF
TRBV7-9	TRBJ2-6	TRBD2	once	TGTGCCAGCAGCTTAGGTAGCGGGGGACCATCTGGGGCCAACGTCCTGACTTTC	CASSLGSGGPSGANVLTF
TRBV30	TRBJ1-4	-	-	TGTGCCTGCACTCCCAGGGCTAATGAAAAACTGTTTTTT	CACTPRANEKLFF
TRBV9	TRBJ2-7	-	-	TGTGCCAGCAGCGTAGGGGTTACAGGGAGCTCCTACGAGCAGTACTTC	CASSVGVTGSSYEQYF
TRBV9	TRBJ1-4	-	-	TGTGCCAGCAGCCCGGGGGGCAGGGACGAAAAACTGTTTTTT	CASSPGGRDEKLFF
TRBV5-1	TRBJ2-1	TRBD1	-	TGCGCCAGCAGCCTTGACAGGGGCAACAATGAGCAGTTCTTC	CASSLDRGNNEQFF
TRBV7-9	TRBJ2-2	-	-	TGTGCCAGCAGCCCCAGGGTTTCGAACACCGGGGAGCTGTTTTTT	CASSPRVSNTGELFF
TRBV6-5	TRBJ1-5	-	-	TGTGCCAGCAGTTCGACAGTCAATCAGCCCCAGCATTTT	CASSSTVNQPQHF
TRBV5-4	TRBJ2-7	TRBD1	-	TGTGCCAGCAGCCCCGGGACAGGGAGTACCTACGAGCAGTACTTC	CASSPGTGSTYEQYF
TRBV6-6	TRBJ1-1	TRBD1	-	TGTGCCAGCAGTCACCTACTATCTGGGACAGTAATGAACACTGAAGCTTTCTTT	CASSHLLSGTVMNTEAFF
TRBV5-1	TRBJ1-6	TRBD1	-	TGCGCCAGCAGCTTAATGACAGGGGGCGATTCACCCCTCCACTTT	CASSLMTGGDSPLHF
TRBV27	TRBJ1-2	-	-	TGTGCCAGCAGTTTCCCAGGGTACTATGGCTACACCTTC	CASSFPGYYGYTF
TRBV7-9	TRBJ2-3	-	-	TGTGCCAGCAGCTTCTCTAGGAACCAGAGAGATACGCAGTATTTT	CASSFSRNQRDTQYF
TRBV5-1	TRBJ2-3	TRBD1	-	TGCGCCAGCAGCCTTCAGGGGGCTCCCACAGATACGCAGTATTTT	CASSLQGAPTDTQYF